This T cell receptor beta chain was captured in a study of T cells in Graves' hyperthyroidism and ophthalmopathy. Using RNA transcripts as the source, TCR beta CDR3 regions were amplified. In the first-round RT-PCR of the TCR CDR3, the HTBI primer set was used. TCRdb analysed the multiplex PCR reads with MiXCR anew, one entry per CDR3 protein. The table includes 600,000 to 850,000 distinct CDR3 sequences, around a sixth detected once. The study enrolled patients aged 18 to 65 with newly diagnosed hyperthyroidism of under 2 months' duration. The germline gives CDR1 GTSNPN, CDR2 SVGIG (reference sequence). The CDR3 length is 14 residues. V lost 2 bases to trimming and J lost 2 bases, with 11 bases between them.

The sample comprised blood. The receptor comes from a woman in her 50s with Graves' hyperthyroidism that later progressed to Graves' ophthalmopathy. The chain combines TRBV30 with TRBJ2-3; D is unclear. The CDR3 protein is CAWSSLQPTDTQYF. The DNA for the CDR3 is TGTGCCTGGAGTTCGCTCCAACCCACAGATACGCAGTATTTT. The full variable domain, its missing parts supplied by reference TRBV30 and TRBJ2-3, is SQTIHQWPATLVQPVGSPLSLECTVEGTSNPNLYWYRQAAGRGLQLLFYSVGIGQISSEVPQNLSASRPQDRQFILSSKKLLLSDSGFYLCAWSSLQPTDTQYFGPGTRLTVL.